This paragraph reports one TCR beta chain. Its antigen remains unidentified. All TRB cDNA libraries came from 5' RACE performed with UMI labels. For each CDR3 protein, TCRdb gives one entry from its re-call of the 5' RACE reads, without DNA. The table lists under 150,000 distinct CDR3 sequences, with 0.4% to 0.5% in the top ten. The CDR3 has 15 amino acids. In germline, CDR1 is LGHNA, CDR2 YNFKEQ. The data belong to a study of CXCR3-negative and CXCR3-positive naive CD8 T cells. Study-level information: Every library held about 1.5 +/- 0.3 million TRB reads, and the total came to 130 million to 150 million. General study results and limits: Each naive subset displayed comparably high diversity, whereas memory CD8+ cells displayed much lower diversity. CXCR3-negative and CXCR3-positive naive cells shared comparable TRBV-TRBJ usage, but memory cells did not. The study found CXCR3 expression partially decreased after cryopreservation and ran most assays on fresh PBMCs. A higher hydrophobicity marked the TRB CDR3s of CXCR3-positive naive cells versus CXCR3-negative naive cells.

The sequence was collected from a human donor in good health. Some clones in this sample may be carry-over from other donors' samples. Sequences were obtained from naive CXCR3+ CD8+ T cells from blood. Stated subset: CD45RO-CCR7+CD27+CD95- naive CD8+ T cells expressing CXCR3 (TNR3+). This chain links TRBV4-2 with TRBJ1-1; the TCRdb D gene call, TRBD1, has no DNA to confirm it. CDR3 sequence reads: CASSRLSTENTEAFF.